This is a list of T cell receptor beta chains from one sample in a study of T-cell reconstitution after alpha-beta-depleted transplantation in children. TCRdb re-analysed the PCR reads in MiXCR, keeping a single row per CDR3 protein. The sample holds around 370,000 distinct CDR3 sequences, 10% to 13% seen once. The sequencing used PBMCs from the stem cell graft donor, collected from the stem cell graft. Every receptor here comes from a human donor who donated a stem cell graft to a child with acute lymphoblastic leukemia. Both conserved end residues are part of each CDR3. The D gene is left open where the match is weak. Size values are once, few and many counts, or a class for expanded clones, and some rows have none.

-	TRBV4-3	15	TRBJ2-5	-	TGCGCCAGCAGCCTCGGGTGGCAGTCTGGGGAGACCCAGTACTTC	CASSLGWQSGETQYF
few	TRBV29-1	16	TRBJ2-2	TRBD2	TGCAGCGTCGCAGTAACTAGCGGGATTTACACCGGGGAGCTGTTTTTT	CSVAVTSGIYTGELFF
many	TRBV9	15	TRBJ2-7	-	TGTGCCAGCAGCGTAGGTCCGACAGAGACCTACGAGCAGTACTTC	CASSVGPTETYEQYF
few	TRBV12-3/TRBV12-4	13	TRBJ2-7	-	TGTGCCAGCAGTACGACGCCGACCTACGAGCAGTACTTC	CASSTTPTYEQYF
-	TRBV28	15	TRBJ1-2	-	TGTGCCAGCAGTTCCCGCAGGGGCAGTTACTATGGCTACACCTTC	CASSSRRGSYYGYTF
few	TRBV7-2	16	TRBJ1-6	TRBD1	TGTGCCAGCAGCCACTTAGTGGGGACAGGGTATTCACCCCTCCACTTT	CASSHLVGTGYSPLHF
few	TRBV28	15	TRBJ2-2	-	TGTGCCAGCAGTGCACCGGGACAGAACACCGGGGAGCTGTTTTTT	CASSAPGQNTGELFF
few	TRBV3-1	15	TRBJ2-1	-	TGTGCCAGCAGCCAAGATCTGGTCGAGATGGGTGAGCAGTTCTTC	CASSQDLVEMGEQFF
few	TRBV7-9	13	TRBJ1-2	-	TGTGCCAGCAGCTTAGCGGGGGAACATGGCTACACCTTC	CASSLAGEHGYTF
-	TRBV7-2	16	TRBJ1-4	-	TGTGCCAGCAGCCAAGGGACCGGGCCGGGTAATGAAAAACTGTTTTTT	CASSQGTGPGNEKLFF
few	TRBV7-8	14	TRBJ2-2	TRBD2	TGTGCCAGCAGCCATAGCGGGATCGGCGGGGAGCTGTTTTTT	CASSHSGIGGELFF
few	TRBV27	16	TRBJ1-5	-	TGTGCCAGCAGTTTAATAGGGAGAAGGAGCAATCAGCCCCAGCATTTT	CASSLIGRRSNQPQHF
-	TRBV7-2	15	TRBJ2-7	TRBD2	TGTGCCAGCAGCCGTAGCGCGGGAGGGATCTACGAGCAGTACTTC	CASSRSAGGIYEQYF
few	TRBV10-3	16	TRBJ2-3	-	TGTGCCATCAGTGAGTCGTCTCCACGAATCACAGATACGCAGTATTTT	CAISESSPRITDTQYF
few	TRBV7-9	11	TRBJ2-7	-	TGTGCCAGCAGCGTTGGGGTGGAGTGGTACTTC	CASSVGVEWYF
-	TRBV11-1	15	TRBJ2-7	TRBD1	TGTGCCAGCAGCTTCCCGGGACAGGGGGCCCACGAGCAGTACTTC	CASSFPGQGAHEQYF
-	TRBV29-1	17	TRBJ2-7	TRBD1	TGCAGCGTCGAAAGAGCGCTCCGGGACAGGGGATCCTACGAGCAGTACTTC	CSVERALRDRGSYEQYF
few	TRBV6-1	16	TRBJ1-3	-	TGTGCCAGCAGCGGGGGGCGATCCGGCTCTGGAAACACCATATATTTT	CASSGGRSGSGNTIYF
-	TRBV20-1	14	TRBJ2-7	TRBD2	TGCAGTGCTCACTTAGCGGGAGTGTCCTACGAGCAGTACTTC	CSAHLAGVSYEQYF
-	TRBV15	15	TRBJ2-1	TRBD1	TGTGCCACCAGCAGGGACAGGGGCTCCTACAATGAGCAGTTCTTC	CATSRDRGSYNEQFF
-	TRBV20-1	17	TRBJ1-4	TRBD1	TGCTGTGCTAGAGATCTTCACAGGGGGCGCCCTGATGAAAAACTGTTTTTT	CCARDLHRGRPDEKLFF
-	TRBV29-1	10	TRBJ2-1	-	TGCAGCGTCCCAGGCAATGAGCAGTTCTTC	CSVPGNEQFF
-	TRBV3-1	14	TRBJ1-2	-	TGTGCCAGCAGCCAATTAGCCGGGGACTATGGCTACACCTTC	CASSQLAGDYGYTF
few	TRBV29-1	11	TRBJ1-1	-	TGCAGCGTTGGGGATCGCTCTGAAGCTTTCTTT	CSVGDRSEAFF
-	TRBV4-1	12	TRBJ2-1	-	TGCGCCAGCCGAGATTCGGGGAATGAGCAGTTCTTC	CASRDSGNEQFF